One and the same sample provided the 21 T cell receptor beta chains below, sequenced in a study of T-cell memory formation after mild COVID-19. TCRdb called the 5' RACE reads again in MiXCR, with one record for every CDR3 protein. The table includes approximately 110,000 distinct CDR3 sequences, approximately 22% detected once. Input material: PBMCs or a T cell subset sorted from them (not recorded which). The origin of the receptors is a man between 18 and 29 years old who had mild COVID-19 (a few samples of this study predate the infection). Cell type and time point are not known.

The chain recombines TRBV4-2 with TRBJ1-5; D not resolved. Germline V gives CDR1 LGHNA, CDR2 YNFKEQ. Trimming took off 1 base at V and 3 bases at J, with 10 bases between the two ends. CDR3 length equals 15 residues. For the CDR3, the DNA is TGTGCCAGCAGCCAAGTTCTGGGTGACAATCAGCCCCAGCATTTT. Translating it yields CASSQVLGDNQPQHF.

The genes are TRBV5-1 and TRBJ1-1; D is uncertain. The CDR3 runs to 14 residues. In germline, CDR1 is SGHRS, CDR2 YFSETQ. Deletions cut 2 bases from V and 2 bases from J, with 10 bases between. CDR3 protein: CASSLGTSNTEAFF. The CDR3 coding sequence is TGCGCCAGCAGCTTAGGCACTAGTAACACTGAAGCTTTCTTT.

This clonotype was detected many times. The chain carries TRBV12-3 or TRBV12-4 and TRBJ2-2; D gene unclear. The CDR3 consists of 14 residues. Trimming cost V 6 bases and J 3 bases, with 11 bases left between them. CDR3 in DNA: TGTGCCAGCAGGCCATGGTGGGACACCGGGGAGCTGTTTTTT. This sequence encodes CASRPWWDTGELFF.

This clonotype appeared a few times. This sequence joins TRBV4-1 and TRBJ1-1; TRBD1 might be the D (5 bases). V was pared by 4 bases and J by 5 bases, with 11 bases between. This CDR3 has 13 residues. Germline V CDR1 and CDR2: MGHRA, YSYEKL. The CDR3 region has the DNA TGCGCCAGCAGCCCCGGTGGGGGAACTGAAGCTTTCTTT. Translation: CASSPGGGTEAFF.

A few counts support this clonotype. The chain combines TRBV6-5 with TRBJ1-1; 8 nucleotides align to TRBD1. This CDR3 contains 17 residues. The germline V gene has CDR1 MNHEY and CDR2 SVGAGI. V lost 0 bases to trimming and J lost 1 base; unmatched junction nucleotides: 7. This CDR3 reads CASSYSRYGQGNTEAFF. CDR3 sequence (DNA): TGTGCCAGCAGTTACTCGAGGTATGGACAGGGGAACACTGAAGCTTTCTTT.

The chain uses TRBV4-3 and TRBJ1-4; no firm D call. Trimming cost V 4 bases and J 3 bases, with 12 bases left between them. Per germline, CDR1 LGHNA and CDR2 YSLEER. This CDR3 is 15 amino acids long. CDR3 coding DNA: TGCGCCAGCAGCCCCTCTCCGAGCGCTAATGAAAAACTGTTTTTT. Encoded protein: CASSPSPSANEKLFF.

CDR3 protein: CASSLGRGQGGAKNIQYF. CDR3 sequence (DNA): TGCGCCAGCAGCTTGGGTAGGGGCCAAGGGGGAGCCAAAAACATTCAGTACTTC. The rearrangement uses TRBV5-1 and TRBJ2-4; D may be TRBD1 (6 bases). This CDR3 contains 18 residues. CDR1 and CDR2 (germline): SGHRS, YFSETQ. Trimming removed 0 bases from V and 0 bases from J, with 16 bases in between.

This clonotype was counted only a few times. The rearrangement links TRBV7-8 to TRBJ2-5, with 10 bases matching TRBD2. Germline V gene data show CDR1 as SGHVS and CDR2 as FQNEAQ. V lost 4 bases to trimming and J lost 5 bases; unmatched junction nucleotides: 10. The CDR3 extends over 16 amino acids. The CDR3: CASSSDGTSVFETQYF. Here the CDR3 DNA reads TGTGCCAGCAGCTCCGATGGGACTAGCGTTTTCGAGACCCAGTACTTC.

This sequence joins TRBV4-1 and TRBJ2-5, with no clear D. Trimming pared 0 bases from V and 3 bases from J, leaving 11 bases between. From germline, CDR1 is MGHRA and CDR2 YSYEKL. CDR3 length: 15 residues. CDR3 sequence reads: CASSQDQYRKETQYF. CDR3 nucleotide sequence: TGCGCCAGCAGCCAAGATCAGTACAGAAAAGAGACCCAGTACTTC.

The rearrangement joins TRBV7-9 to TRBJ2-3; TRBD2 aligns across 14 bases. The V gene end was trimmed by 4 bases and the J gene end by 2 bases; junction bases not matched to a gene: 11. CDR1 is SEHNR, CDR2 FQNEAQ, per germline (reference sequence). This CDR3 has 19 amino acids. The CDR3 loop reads CASSSGGLAGAPPTDTQYF. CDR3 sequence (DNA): TGTGCCAGCAGCTCAGGGGGACTAGCGGGGGCCCCCCCCACAGATACGCAGTATTTT.

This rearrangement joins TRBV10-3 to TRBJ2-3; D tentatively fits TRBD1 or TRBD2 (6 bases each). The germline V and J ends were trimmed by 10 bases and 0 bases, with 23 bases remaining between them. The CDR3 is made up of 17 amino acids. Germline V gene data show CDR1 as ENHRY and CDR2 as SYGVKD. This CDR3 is CATLSEGGTLSTDTQYF. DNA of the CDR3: TGTGCCACCTTATCCGAGGGGGGAACGCTAAGCACAGATACGCAGTATTTT.

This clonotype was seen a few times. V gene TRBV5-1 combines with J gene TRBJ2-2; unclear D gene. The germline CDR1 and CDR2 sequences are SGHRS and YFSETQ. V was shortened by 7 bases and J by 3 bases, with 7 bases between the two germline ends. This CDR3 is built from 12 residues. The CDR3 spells CASLGDTGELFF. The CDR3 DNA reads TGCGCCAGCCTAGGCGACACCGGGGAGCTGTTTTTT.

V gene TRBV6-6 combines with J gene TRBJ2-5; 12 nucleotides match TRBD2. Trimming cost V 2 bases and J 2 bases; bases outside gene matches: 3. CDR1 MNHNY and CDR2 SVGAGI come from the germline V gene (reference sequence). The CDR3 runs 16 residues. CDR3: CASSYPTSGGQETQYF. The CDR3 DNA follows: TGTGCCAGCAGTTACCCAACTAGCGGGGGGCAAGAGACCCAGTACTTC.

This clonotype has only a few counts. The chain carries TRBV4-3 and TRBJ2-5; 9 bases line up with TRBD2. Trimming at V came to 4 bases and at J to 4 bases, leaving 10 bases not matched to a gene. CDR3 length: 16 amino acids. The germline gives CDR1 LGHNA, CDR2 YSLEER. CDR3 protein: CASSPTYSGGGETQYF. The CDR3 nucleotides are TGCGCCAGCAGCCCAACCTATAGCGGGGGAGGAGAGACCCAGTACTTC.

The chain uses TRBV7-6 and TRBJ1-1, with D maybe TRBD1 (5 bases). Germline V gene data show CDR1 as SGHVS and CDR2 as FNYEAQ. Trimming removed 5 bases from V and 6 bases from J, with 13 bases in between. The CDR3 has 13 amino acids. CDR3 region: CASSTQGYAEAFF. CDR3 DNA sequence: TGTGCCAGCAGCACCCAGGGCTACGCTGAAGCTTTCTTT.

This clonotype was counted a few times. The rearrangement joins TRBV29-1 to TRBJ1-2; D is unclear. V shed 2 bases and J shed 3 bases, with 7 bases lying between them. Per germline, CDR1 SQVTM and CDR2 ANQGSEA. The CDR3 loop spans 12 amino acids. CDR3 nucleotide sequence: TGCAGCGTTGAAAAGGGTTACTATGGCTACACCTTC. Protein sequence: CSVEKGYYGYTF.

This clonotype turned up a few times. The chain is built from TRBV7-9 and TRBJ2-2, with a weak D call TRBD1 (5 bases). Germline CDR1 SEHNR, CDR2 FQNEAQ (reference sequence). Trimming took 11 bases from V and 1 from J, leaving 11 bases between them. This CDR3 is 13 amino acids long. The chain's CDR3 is CAPGTGNTGELFF. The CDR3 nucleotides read TGTGCCCCTGGAACAGGGAACACCGGGGAGCTGTTTTTT.

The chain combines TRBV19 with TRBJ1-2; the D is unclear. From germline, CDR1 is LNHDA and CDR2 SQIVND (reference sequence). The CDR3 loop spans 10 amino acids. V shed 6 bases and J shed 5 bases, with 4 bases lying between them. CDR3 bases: TGTGCCAGTAGCGATTATGGCTACACCTTC. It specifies CASSDYGYTF.

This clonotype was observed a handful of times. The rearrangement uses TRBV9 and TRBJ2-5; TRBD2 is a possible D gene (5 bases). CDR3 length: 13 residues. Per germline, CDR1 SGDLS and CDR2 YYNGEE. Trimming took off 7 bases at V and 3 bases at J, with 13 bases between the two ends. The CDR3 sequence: CASSIGVEETQYF. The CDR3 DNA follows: TGTGCCAGCTCAATCGGGGTCGAAGAGACCCAGTACTTC.

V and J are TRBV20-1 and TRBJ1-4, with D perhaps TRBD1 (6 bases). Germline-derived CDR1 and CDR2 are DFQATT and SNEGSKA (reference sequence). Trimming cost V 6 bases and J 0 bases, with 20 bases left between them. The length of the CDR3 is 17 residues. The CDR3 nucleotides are TGCAGTGCGATAGATGACAGGATTCGAGCAACTAATGAAAAACTGTTTTTT. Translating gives CSAIDDRIRATNEKLFF.

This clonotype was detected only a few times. The CDR3 DNA reads as TGTGCCAGCAGCTTAGGGACCTATGGCTACACCTTC. Translated: CASSLGTYGYTF. The chain couples TRBV7-9 to TRBJ1-2; no clear D. CDR3 length equals 12 residues. V shed 1 base and J shed 4 bases, with 4 bases lying between them. Per germline, CDR1 SEHNR and CDR2 FQNEAQ (reference sequence).